These 14 T cell receptor beta chains came from one sample sequenced in a study of blood T cell repertoires in COVID-19. Profiling relied on immunoSEQ multiplex PCR, and the TCRdb table lists in-frame clones only, not all of them. The sample gives 490,000 or so clones, roughly 90% of which show up once; around 1.9% is in the top ten. Sequenced material: PBMCs or T cells enriched from blood (not recorded which). The receptors come from a woman aged 40 to 50 who had recovered from COVID-19.

This chain links TRBV6-2 or TRBV6-3 with TRBJ2-1, with D perhaps TRBD2 (5 bases). Per the germline V gene, CDR1 is MNHEY and CDR2 is SVGEGT. The CDR3 consists of 15 residues. Trimming took 6 bases from V and 6 from J, leaving 18 bases between them. This chain's CDR3 is CASSARLLSGNEQFF. DNA for the CDR3: TGTGCCAGCAGCGCGCGACTACTCTCCGGCAATGAGCAGTTCTTC.

V usage is TRBV6-1 and J usage is TRBJ1-3; tentative D call: TRBD1 (6 bases). The CDR3 runs 13 residues. Germline V gene data show CDR1 as MNHNS and CDR2 as SASEGT. Trimming shortened V by 2 bases and J by 8 bases, and 10 bases separated the two germline ends. CDR3 loop: CASSEQGGDTIYF. The CDR3 bases are TGTGCCAGCAGTGAACAAGGGGGTGACACCATATATTTT.

The chain couples TRBV7-6 to TRBJ2-1, with a possible D match to TRBD1 (5 bases). The germline V gene encodes CDR1 SGHVS and CDR2 FNYEAQ. The ends were cut back, 5 bases at V and 0 bases at J, with 11 bases in the middle. CDR3 length equals 15 residues. The DNA for the CDR3 is TGTGCCAGCAGCACTGGACACAGCTCCTACAATGAGCAGTTCTTC. This sequence encodes CASSTGHSSYNEQFF.

This sequence joins TRBV7-9 and TRBJ2-2; possibly TRBD1 for D (5 bases). The V end lost 5 bases, the J end lost 5 bases, and 15 bases lay between the germline ends. This CDR3 is built from 15 residues. Per the germline V gene, CDR1 is SEHNR and CDR2 is FQNEAQ (reference sequence). DNA of the CDR3: TGTGCCAGCAGCCCAAGGGCAGGGAAAACCGGGGAGCTGTTTTTT. This gives the protein CASSPRAGKTGELFF.

The chain combines TRBV2 with TRBJ2-5; D remains ambiguous. Germline V gives CDR1 SNHLY, CDR2 FYNNEI. CDR3 length: 15 amino acids. Trimming removed 4 bases from V and 5 bases from J, with 17 bases in between. CDR3 sequence: CASSGGVSTAETQYF. In DNA form, the CDR3 reads TGTGCCAGCAGTGGCGGAGTGAGTACGGCGGAGACCCAGTACTTC.

This clone was seen once. The rearrangement uses TRBV5-1 and TRBJ2-1, with 8 bases that match TRBD2. The CDR3 contains 16 residues. Germline-derived CDR1 and CDR2 are SGHRS and YFSETQ. The trim removed 2 bases at V and 2 bases at J, leaving 6 bases unmatched. CDR3 DNA: TGCGCCAGCAGCTTTCGCGGGAGGACCCCCTACAATGAGCAGTTCTTC. It specifies CASSFRGRTPYNEQFF.

The rearrangement uses TRBV6-4 and TRBJ2-3, with TRBD2 matching 10 bases. Germline V gives CDR1 MRHNA, CDR2 SNTAGT. The CDR3 is made up of 14 amino acids. The V gene end was trimmed by 6 bases and the J gene end by 4 bases; junction bases not matched to a gene: 4. The DNA of the CDR3 is TGTGCCAGCAGACTGGGACTAGCGTCAGATACGCAGTATTTT. Its protein is CASRLGLASDTQYF.

The rearrangement links TRBV5-8 to TRBJ2-7; D is uncertain. The CDR3 extends over 11 amino acids. V was cut by 2 bases and J by 4 bases, with 4 bases left in between. Germline CDR1 SGHTS, CDR2 YDEGEE. CDR3 amino acids: CASSFPYEQYF. CDR3 nucleotide sequence: TGTGCCAGCAGCTTCCCGTACGAGCAGTACTTC. Complete variable domain (other parts from reference TRBV5-8 and TRBJ2-7): EAGVTQSPTHLIKTRGQQATLRCSPISGHTSVYWYQQALGLGLQFLLWYDEGEERNRGNFPPRFSGRQFPNYSSELNVNALELEDSALYLCASSFPYEQYFGPGTRLTVT.

This chain uses TRBV11-2 with TRBJ2-7, with 7 positions matching TRBD1. V shed 5 bases, J shed 0 bases, and the junction held 7 bases outside the gene matches. This CDR3 comprises 15 residues. Germline CDR1 reads SGHAT; CDR2 reads FQNNGV. The CDR3 loop is CASSPPGQRSYEQYF. CDR3 sequence (DNA): TGTGCCAGCAGCCCTCCGGGACAGCGCTCCTACGAGCAGTACTTC.

The chain carries TRBV4-3 and TRBJ2-1, with TRBD2 matching 9 bases. Germline loops: CDR1 LGHNA, CDR2 YSLEER. The length of the CDR3 is 16 residues. The junction had 8 bases not matched to a gene; V was cut back by 1 base and J by 7 bases. This CDR3 reads CASSQGVAGVSNEQFF. CDR3 DNA sequence: TGCGCCAGCAGCCAAGGGGTAGCGGGAGTTAGTAATGAGCAGTTCTTC.

The chain carries TRBV3-1 (or the pseudogene TRBV3-2) and TRBJ2-3; D remains ambiguous. This CDR3 contains 14 residues. Germline CDR1 and CDR2: LGHDT and YNNKEL (reference sequence). Trimming removed 2 bases from V and 6 bases from J, with 12 bases in between. The CDR3 coding sequence is TGTGCCAGCAGCCAAACAATGCTGAGGGATACGCAGTATTTT. Encoded protein: CASSQTMLRDTQYF.

The J gene is TRBJ2-3, the V gene TRBV24-1, with 10 bases that match TRBD1. From germline, CDR1 is KGHDR and CDR2 SFDVKD. CDR3 length: 16 amino acids. Unmatched junction bases numbered 6, after V lost 1 base and J lost 6 bases. DNA of the CDR3: TGTGCCACCAGTGATTTAGGGACAGGGGATAGCGATACGCAGTATTTT. It specifies CATSDLGTGDSDTQYF.

The chain uses TRBV11-3 and TRBJ1-1; D is unclear. V was pared by 0 bases and J by 7 bases, with 9 bases between. Germline lookup yields CDR1 SGHNT and CDR2 YENEEA. This CDR3 comprises 13 residues. The CDR3 sequence: CASSLDQDFEAFF. CDR3 DNA sequence: TGTGCCAGCAGCTTAGATCAGGATTTTGAAGCTTTCTTT.

The sample holds one count of this clone. This chain uses TRBV19 with TRBJ2-7; D unresolved. CDR3 length equals 14 residues. Germline assignment: CDR1 LNHDA and CDR2 SQIVND (reference sequence). Trimming shortened V by 5 bases and J by 2 bases, and 13 bases separated the two germline ends. CDR3 DNA: TGTGCCAGTAGTCCAACTCCGAGCCCCTACGAGCAGTACTTC. Its translation: CASSPTPSPYEQYF. Together with reference TRBV19 and TRBJ2-7, the CDR3 gives the full variable domain: DGGITQSPKYLFRKEGQNVTLSCEQNLNHDAMYWYRQDPGQGLRLIYYSQIVNDFQKGDIAEGYSVSREKKESFPLTVTSAQKNPTAFYLCASSPTPSPYEQYFGPGTRLTVT.